What follows is one T cell receptor (beta chain) and its context. The target antigen is unknown. This entry belongs to a study of OX40 agonist ivuxolimab in advanced cancers. Study-level results: Average numbers of expanded clones were greater in CD8+ T cells than in CD4+. The authors did not determine the antigen specificity of the expanded peripheral T cells. Partial responders receiving 0.1-3.0 mg/kg showed among the lowest clonal expansion.

The CDR3 totals 16 residues. V was clipped by 5 bases and J by 2 bases; unmatched bases: 10. CDR1 and CDR2 from the germline V gene are PRHDT and FYEKMQ (reference sequence). Profiled with immunoSEQ multiplex PCR; TCRdb holds only in-frame clones, not every one. The repertoire includes 70,000 or so clones, 85% of them detected once, and 5% to 7% sits in the top ten. The gene calls are TRBV13 and TRBJ2-5, with 8 bases fitting TRBD2. The origin of this receptor is an adult with an advanced solid tumor such as melanoma, head and neck, liver or kidney cancer. This specimen was CD4+ or CD8+ T cells sorted from blood, taken in a trial of the OX40 agonist ivuxolimab. The CDR3 DNA sequence: TGTGCCAGCAGCCCCGACACTGTAGCGGGGCAAGAGACCCAGTACTTC. It is translated as CASSPDTVAGQETQYF.